Below, 22 T cell receptor beta chains from the same sample are listed, as sequenced in a study of glioma-infiltrating T cells after dendritic cell vaccination. Method: immunoSEQ multiplex PCR; TCRdb's copy keeps in-frame clones and lacks some. The sample has 90,000 to 95,000 clones; 75% to 85% are singletons. Stated time point: after dendritic cell vaccination, including at tumor progression/relapse. The sample in question was blood, obtained after dendritic cell vaccination. These receptors came from a human donor with glioblastoma.

There are a few counts of this clone. V gene TRBV4-2 combines with J gene TRBJ2-3; 10 bases agree with TRBD2. The CDR3 is 18 amino acids. V shed 4 bases, J shed 0 bases, and the junction held 10 bases outside the gene matches. Germline values: CDR1 LGHNA, CDR2 YNFKEQ. For the CDR3, the DNA is TGTGCCAGCAGCCGAAGACTAGCGGGTCTCACTAGCACAGATACGCAGTATTTT. This gives the protein CASSRRLAGLTSTDTQYF.

The chain is built from TRBV6-1 and TRBJ1-1; D is possibly TRBD1 (6 bases). The CDR3 is made up of 12 amino acids. CDR1 and CDR2 (germline): MNHNS, SASEGT. Trimming took off 7 bases at V and 11 bases at J, with 17 bases between the two ends. The CDR3 loop reads CASTSKGDRAFF. The CDR3 nucleotides read TGTGCCAGCACTTCGAAGGGGGACCGGGCTTTCTTT.

The chain uses TRBV5-6 and TRBJ2-3; no reliable D call. Per germline, CDR1 SGHDT and CDR2 YYEEEE. The CDR3 loop spans 12 amino acids. Trimming pared 4 bases from V and 4 bases from J, leaving 7 bases between. The CDR3 loop reads CASSPYSDTQYF. The CDR3 coding sequence is TGTGCCAGCAGCCCGTACTCAGATACGCAGTATTTT.

The chain carries TRBV15 and TRBJ1-1; D gene uncertain. Trimming removed 4 bases from V and 8 bases from J, with 17 bases in between. This CDR3 is built from 14 residues. Germline V gives CDR1 LNHNV, CDR2 YYDKDF (reference sequence). CDR3 residues: CATSKAEKYLEAFF. CDR3 sequence (DNA): TGTGCCACCAGCAAGGCGGAAAAATATCTAGAAGCTTTCTTT.

The chain is built from TRBV6-6 and TRBJ1-5; TRBD1 matches at 7 bases. Per the germline V gene, CDR1 is MNHNY and CDR2 is SVGAGI (reference sequence). V was clipped by 6 bases and J by 6 bases; unmatched bases: 8. The CDR3 contains 14 residues. The CDR3, as DNA: TGTGCCAGCAGGCTTACAGGGGCGGTTCAGCCCCAGCATTTT. Protein sequence: CASRLTGAVQPQHF.

This chain connects TRBV19 to TRBJ2-3; TRBD2 might be the D (7 bases). Trimming stripped 6 bases from V and 4 bases from J, with 17 bases between. The CDR3 covers 15 residues. Germline CDR1 LNHDA, CDR2 SQIVND (reference sequence). The chain's CDR3 is CASSGRGGGADTQYF. CDR3 DNA: TGTGCCAGTAGCGGCAGGGGTGGGGGGGCAGATACGCAGTATTTT.

The rearrangement uses TRBV7-8 and TRBJ2-7, with D perhaps matching TRBD1 (6 bases). The CDR3 spans 14 residues. The V gene's germline CDR1 is SGHVS and CDR2 FQNEAQ. Trimming cost V 2 bases and J 2 bases, with 10 bases left between them. The CDR3 is CASSLRTVAYEQYF. CDR3 nucleotide sequence: TGTGCCAGCAGCTTAAGGACAGTTGCCTACGAGCAGTACTTC.

This chain uses TRBV5-1 with TRBJ2-4; TRBD2 might be the D (5 bases). The CDR3 runs 14 residues. Trimming shortened V by 4 bases and J by 8 bases, and 16 bases separated the two germline ends. Looked up from germline, CDR1 is SGHRS and CDR2 is YFSETQ. CDR3 in DNA: TGCGCCAGCAGCGGTCGGCCTAGCAAGGACATTCAGTACTTC. Its protein product is CASSGRPSKDIQYF.

This clone appeared once. The genes are TRBV29-1 and TRBJ1-6; TRBD1 matches 8 bases. Trimming took 8 bases from V and 5 from J; bases not matched to a gene: 11. Germline assignment: CDR1 SQVTM and CDR2 ANQGSEA. The CDR3 spans 15 residues. The CDR3, as DNA: TGCAGCATACGGACAGGGCCCTCTAATAATTCACCCCTCCACTTT. It translates to CSIRTGPSNNSPLHF.

The V call is TRBV7-2, the J call TRBJ2-1; D perhaps matches TRBD2 (7 bases). CDR1 and CDR2 from the germline V gene are SGHTA and FQGNSA. V was shortened by 6 bases and J by 1 base, with 19 bases between the two germline ends. This CDR3 region has 17 residues. CDR3 nucleotides: TGTGCCAGCAGGCCAAAGGGGGGGGCGCGATCCTACAATGAGCAGTTCTTC. It yields the protein CASRPKGGARSYNEQFF.

This clone showed up just once. The rearrangement joins TRBV7-9 to TRBJ1-2, with D possibly TRBD1 on 6 matching bases. The CDR3 is made up of 17 amino acids. V was clipped by 1 base and J by 1 base, with 16 bases between them. From germline, CDR1 is SEHNR and CDR2 FQNEAQ (reference sequence). The CDR3 DNA follows: TGTGCCAGCAGCTTAGACGTGGGAGGGGGTTTTAACTATGGCTACACCTTC. This encodes CASSLDVGGGFNYGYTF.

The rearrangement joins TRBV5-6 to TRBJ1-4; the match to TRBD1 covers 7 bases. This CDR3 is 14 amino acids long. Germline V gives CDR1 SGHDT, CDR2 YYEEEE. Trimming cost V 4 bases and J 2 bases; bases outside gene matches: 2. The CDR3 nucleotides read TGTGCCAGCAGCCAGACAGGGACTAATGAAAAACTGTTTTTT. Protein product: CASSQTGTNEKLFF.

The V call is TRBV27, the J call TRBJ1-5; 11 bases fit TRBD1. V was clipped by 6 bases and J by 0 bases; unmatched bases: 10. The CDR3 is 18 amino acids. CDR1 and CDR2 (germline): MNHEY, SMNVEV (reference sequence). The CDR3 sequence: CASSPKDRGPYSNQPQHF. The CDR3 nucleotides read TGTGCCAGCAGCCCAAAGGACAGGGGGCCTTATAGCAATCAGCCCCAGCATTTT.

CDR3 DNA: TGTGCCAGCTCACCTTGGGAGGGCAATCAGCCCCAGCATTTT. This sequence encodes CASSPWEGNQPQHF. The chain has TRBV18 and TRBJ1-5; D is unclear. Trimming removed 3 bases at V and 2 bases at J, with 8 bases between. The CDR3 loop spans 14 amino acids. Per germline, CDR1 KGHSH and CDR2 LQKENI.

This clone was detected a few times. This chain links TRBV5-1 with TRBJ1-3, with 7 nucleotides matching TRBD1. The germline V gene has CDR1 SGHRS and CDR2 YFSETQ. V was pared by 0 bases and J by 0 bases, with 3 bases of the junction left unmatched. The length of the CDR3 is 16 residues. The CDR3 protein is CASSLDRGLSGNTIYF. In DNA form, the CDR3 reads TGCGCCAGCAGCTTGGACAGGGGACTCTCTGGAAACACCATATATTTT.

This clone has just a few counts. The gene calls are TRBV4-1 and TRBJ1-6, with D perhaps TRBD1 (6 bases). The CDR3 runs 17 residues. Germline V gene sequence: CDR1 MGHRA, CDR2 YSYEKL. The V end was cut by 1 base, the J end by 7 bases, with 17 bases between. The CDR3 here is CASSQGGRGAINSPLHF. The CDR3 DNA reads as TGCGCCAGCAGCCAAGGGGGGCGAGGGGCCATAAATTCACCCCTCCACTTT.

This rearrangement joins TRBV6-1 to TRBJ1-1; no reliable D call. The CDR3 extends over 13 amino acids. V gave up 6 bases and J gave up 1 base, with 9 bases separating them. Germline V CDR1 and CDR2: MNHNS, SASEGT. The CDR3 reads CASRSNTNTEAFF. In DNA, the CDR3 is TGTGCCAGCAGGTCAAACACGAACACTGAAGCTTTCTTT.

This clone was detected only a few times. The genes are TRBV6-1 and TRBJ2-2; perhaps TRBD1 as D (6 bases). Germline V CDR1 and CDR2: MNHNS, SASEGT. The CDR3 runs 18 residues. The V gene lost 4 bases and the J gene lost 0 bases, with 18 bases spanning the gap. The CDR3 sequence: CASSARQAMGANTGELFF. The DNA for the CDR3 is TGTGCCAGCAGTGCGCGACAGGCGATGGGTGCGAACACCGGGGAGCTGTTTTTT.

The rearrangement joins TRBV7-9 to TRBJ1-5; 9 bases agree with TRBD1. This CDR3 region has 17 residues. In germline, CDR1 is SEHNR, CDR2 FQNEAQ (reference sequence). The junction had 15 bases not matched to a gene; V was cut back by 5 bases and J by 7 bases. This chain's CDR3 is CASSPSGTGTLSQPQHF. The CDR3 DNA follows: TGTGCCAGCAGCCCCTCCGGGACAGGGACTCTGAGCCAGCCCCAGCATTTT.

This clone showed up just once. V and J are TRBV7-2 and TRBJ2-7, with TRBD2 as a possible D gene (5 bases). V was trimmed by 3 bases and J by 2 bases, leaving 17 bases between them. CDR3 size: 16 residues. Germline V gene lookup returns CDR1 SGHTA and CDR2 FQGNSA. The CDR3 is CASSFVSGNPAYEQYF. For the CDR3, the DNA is TGTGCCAGCAGCTTCGTCTCCGGGAACCCCGCCTACGAGCAGTACTTC.

In DNA form, the CDR3 reads TGCGCCAGTACCGAGGGGGCAAAGGGCTACACCTTC. This encodes CASTEGAKGYTF. The V and J genes are TRBV5-1 and TRBJ1-2, with 7 bases that match TRBD1. The germline V gene has CDR1 SGHRS and CDR2 YFSETQ. The ends lost 8 bases at V and 8 bases at J; junction bases unmatched: 9. The CDR3 has 12 amino acids.

This clone appeared a single time. The rearrangement links TRBV5-6 to TRBJ1-1, with TRBD1 identical over 12 bases. Germline V gives CDR1 SGHDT, CDR2 YYEEEE. The CDR3 loop spans 17 amino acids. The J segment lost 6 bases and the V segment lost 5 bases, leaving 14 bases of the junction unmatched. CDR3 in DNA: TGTGCCAGCAGACCCGGGACAGGGGGCCGTTTTCTCCCTGAAGCTTTCTTT. This translates into CASRPGTGGRFLPEAFF.